There are a few counts of the clone carrying this TCR beta chain. What it recognizes is unknown. The data were obtained in a study of regulatory T cells in long-lasting Graves disease. At the level of the study: With positive TSH receptor antibodies and over 5 years of antithyroid drugs, Graves' disease was considered persistent. General study points: Persistent disease preferred TRBV28, TRBJ1-2 and TRBJ2-5; new disease, TRBV20-1 and TRBJ2-1. Possibly, too few samples lowered accuracy.

iRepertoire HTBI primers and Arm-PCR of CDR3 regions built TCR beta libraries. TCRdb re-called the multiplex PCR reads with MiXCR, one entry per CDR3 protein. This sample has under 350,000 distinct CDR3 sequences; more than 20% occur once, and the top ten carry around 50%. Noted time point: persistent/refractory GD, antithyroid drugs over 5 years with positive TRAb. With RNA extracted from PBMCs as input, the TCR library was made. Patients of an endocrinology department in Xi'an, China, were included. Germline CDR1 reads MGHDK; CDR2 reads SYGVNS. The V and J ends lost 4 bases and 3 bases, in that order; junction bases with no gene match: 5. CDR3 length: 14 amino acids.

The clonotype comes from a female donor with Graves disease. The chain combines TRBV25-1 with TRBJ2-7; 8 bases fit TRBD1. This specimen consisted of peripheral blood mononuclear cells (PBMCs), obtained when the disease was refractory, from a patient treated with antithyroid drugs. The CDR3 sequence is CASSARGTGYEQYF. In nucleotides, the CDR3 is TGTGCCAGCAGTGCTCGCGGGACAGGCTACGAGCAGTACTTC.